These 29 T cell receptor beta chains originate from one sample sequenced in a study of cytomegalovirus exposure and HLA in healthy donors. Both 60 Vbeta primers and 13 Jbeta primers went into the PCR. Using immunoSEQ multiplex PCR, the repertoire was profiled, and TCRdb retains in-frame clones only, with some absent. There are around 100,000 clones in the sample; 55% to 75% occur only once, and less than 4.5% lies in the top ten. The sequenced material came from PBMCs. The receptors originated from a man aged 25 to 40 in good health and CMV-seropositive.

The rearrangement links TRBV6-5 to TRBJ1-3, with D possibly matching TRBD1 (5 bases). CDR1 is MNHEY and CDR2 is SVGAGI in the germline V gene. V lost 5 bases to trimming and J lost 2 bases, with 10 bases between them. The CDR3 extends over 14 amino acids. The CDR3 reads CASSLGGAGNTIYF. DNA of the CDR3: TGTGCCAGCAGTCTAGGAGGGGCTGGAAACACCATATATTTT.

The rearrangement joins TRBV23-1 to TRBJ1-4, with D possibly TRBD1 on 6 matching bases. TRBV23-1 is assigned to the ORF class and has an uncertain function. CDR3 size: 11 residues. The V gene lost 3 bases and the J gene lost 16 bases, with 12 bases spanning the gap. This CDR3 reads CASSHYDRRFF. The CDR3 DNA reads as TGCGCCAGCAGTCACTACGACAGGAGGTTTTTT.

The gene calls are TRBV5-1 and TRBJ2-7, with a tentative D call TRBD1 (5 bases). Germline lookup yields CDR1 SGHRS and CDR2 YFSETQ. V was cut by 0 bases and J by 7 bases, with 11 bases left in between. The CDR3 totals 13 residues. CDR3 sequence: CASSLVTGREQYF. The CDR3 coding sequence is TGCGCCAGCAGCTTGGTTACAGGCCGGGAGCAGTACTTC. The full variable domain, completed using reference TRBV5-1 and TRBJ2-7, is KAGVTQTPRYLIKTRGQQVTLSCSPISGHRSVSWYQQTPGQGLQFLFEYFSETQRNKGNFPGRFSGRQFSNSRSEMNVSTLELGDSALYLCASSLVTGREQYFGPGTRLTVT.

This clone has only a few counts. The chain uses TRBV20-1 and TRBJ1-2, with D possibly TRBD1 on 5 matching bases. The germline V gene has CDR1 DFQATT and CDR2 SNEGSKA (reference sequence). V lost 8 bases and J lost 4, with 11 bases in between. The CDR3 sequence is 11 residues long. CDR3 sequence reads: CSLQGGYGYTF. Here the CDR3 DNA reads TGCAGTCTCCAGGGTGGCTATGGCTACACCTTC.

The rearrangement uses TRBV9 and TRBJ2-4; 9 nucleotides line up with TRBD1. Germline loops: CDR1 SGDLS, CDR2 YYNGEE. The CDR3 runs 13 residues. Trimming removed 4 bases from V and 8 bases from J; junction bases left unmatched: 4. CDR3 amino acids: CASSTWTGDIQYF. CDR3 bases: TGTGCCAGCAGCACCTGGACAGGGGACATTCAGTACTTC. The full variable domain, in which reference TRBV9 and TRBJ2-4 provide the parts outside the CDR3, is DSGVTQTPKHLITATGQRVTLRCSPRSGDLSVYWYQQSLDQGLQFLIQYYNGEERAKGNILERFSAQQFPDLHSELNLSSLELGDSALYFCASSTWTGDIQYFGAGTRLSVL.

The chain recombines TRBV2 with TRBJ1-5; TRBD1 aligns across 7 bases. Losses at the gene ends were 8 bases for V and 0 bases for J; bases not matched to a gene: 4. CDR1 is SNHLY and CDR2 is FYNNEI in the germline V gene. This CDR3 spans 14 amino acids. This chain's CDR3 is CASRDRLSNQPQHF. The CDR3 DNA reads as TGTGCCAGCCGGGACAGACTTAGCAATCAGCCCCAGCATTTT.

The CDR3 loop reads CASSLPRGDEQFF. The CDR3 nucleotides read TGCGCCAGCAGCCTACCTCGGGGGGATGAGCAGTTCTTC. This chain uses TRBV4-1 with TRBJ2-1; 7 bases are shared with TRBD2. The germline V gene encodes CDR1 MGHRA and CDR2 YSYEKL. CDR3 size: 13 residues. The J segment lost 8 bases and the V segment lost 4 bases, leaving 5 bases of the junction unmatched.

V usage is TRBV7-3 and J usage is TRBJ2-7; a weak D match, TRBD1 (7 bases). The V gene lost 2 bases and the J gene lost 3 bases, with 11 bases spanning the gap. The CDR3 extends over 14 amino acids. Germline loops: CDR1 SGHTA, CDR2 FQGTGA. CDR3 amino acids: CASSLGGGYYEQYF. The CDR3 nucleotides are TGTGCCAGCAGCTTAGGAGGGGGCTACTACGAGCAGTACTTC.

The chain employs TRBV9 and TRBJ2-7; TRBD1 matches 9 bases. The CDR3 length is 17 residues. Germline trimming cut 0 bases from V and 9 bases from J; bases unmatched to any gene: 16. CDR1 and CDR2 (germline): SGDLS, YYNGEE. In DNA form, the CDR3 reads TGTGCCAGCAGCGTAGGGTTGCTGGGACAGGGTGCCGGGGCGCAGTACTTC. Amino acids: CASSVGLLGQGAGAQYF.

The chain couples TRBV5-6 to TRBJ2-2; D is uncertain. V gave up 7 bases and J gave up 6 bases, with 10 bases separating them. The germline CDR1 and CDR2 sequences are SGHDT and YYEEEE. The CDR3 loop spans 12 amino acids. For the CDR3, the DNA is TGTGCCAGCCAAACTTCCGCCGGGGAGCTGTTTTTT. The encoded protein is CASQTSAGELFF.

The CDR3: CASSPRGEGVYGYTF. CDR3 in DNA: TGCGCCAGCAGCCCGCGCGGGGAAGGGGTGTATGGCTACACCTTC. The chain uses TRBV5-1 and TRBJ1-2; possible D gene TRBD1, 5 bases. CDR1 is SGHRS and CDR2 is YFSETQ in the germline V gene. The CDR3 runs 15 residues. The V end was cut by 4 bases, the J end by 5 bases, with 18 bases between. The full variable domain, rest sourced from reference TRBV5-1 and TRBJ1-2, is KAGVTQTPRYLIKTRGQQVTLSCSPISGHRSVSWYQQTPGQGLQFLFEYFSETQRNKGNFPGRFSGRQFSNSRSEMNVSTLELGDSALYLCASSPRGEGVYGYTFGSGTRLTVV.

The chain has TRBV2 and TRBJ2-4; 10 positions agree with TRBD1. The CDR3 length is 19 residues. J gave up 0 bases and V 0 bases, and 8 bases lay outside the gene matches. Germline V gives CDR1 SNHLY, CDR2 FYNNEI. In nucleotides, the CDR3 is TGTGCCAGCAGTGAAGCCGGGACAGGGGCTTATTTAGCCAAAAACATTCAGTACTTC. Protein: CASSEAGTGAYLAKNIQYF.

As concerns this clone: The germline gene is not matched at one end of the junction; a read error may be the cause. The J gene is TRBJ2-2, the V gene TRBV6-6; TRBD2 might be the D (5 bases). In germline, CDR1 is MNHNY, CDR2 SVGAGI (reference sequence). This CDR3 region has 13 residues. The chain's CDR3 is CASSKSLAGELLF. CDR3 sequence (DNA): TGTGCCAGCAGTAAATCCCTAGCCGGGGAGCTGCTTTTT.

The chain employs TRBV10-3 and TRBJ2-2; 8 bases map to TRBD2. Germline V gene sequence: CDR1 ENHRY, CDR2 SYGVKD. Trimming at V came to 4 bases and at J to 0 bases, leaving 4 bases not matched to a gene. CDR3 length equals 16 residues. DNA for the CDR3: TGTGCCATCAGTGGAGGCGGGGGGACGAACACCGGGGAGCTGTTTTTT. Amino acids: CAISGGGGTNTGELFF.

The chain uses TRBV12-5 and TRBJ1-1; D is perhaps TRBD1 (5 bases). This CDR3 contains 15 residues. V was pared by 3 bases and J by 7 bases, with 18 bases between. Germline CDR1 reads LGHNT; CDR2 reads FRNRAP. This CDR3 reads CASGLSLPGYREAFF. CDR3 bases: TGTGCTAGTGGTTTAAGTCTCCCAGGGTACCGTGAAGCTTTCTTT.

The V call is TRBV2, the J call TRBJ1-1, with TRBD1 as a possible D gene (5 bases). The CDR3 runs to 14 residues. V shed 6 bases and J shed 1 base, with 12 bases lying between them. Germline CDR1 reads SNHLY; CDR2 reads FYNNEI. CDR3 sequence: CASRRGGRNTEAFF. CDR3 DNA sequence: TGTGCCAGCAGAAGGGGAGGGAGGAACACTGAAGCTTTCTTT.

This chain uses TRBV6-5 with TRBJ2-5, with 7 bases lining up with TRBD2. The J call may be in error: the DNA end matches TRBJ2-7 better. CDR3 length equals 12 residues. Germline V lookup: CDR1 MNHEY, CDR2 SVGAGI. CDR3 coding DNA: TGTGCCAGCAGGCAGGGAGGGGACGAGCAGTACTTC. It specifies CASRQGGDEQYF.

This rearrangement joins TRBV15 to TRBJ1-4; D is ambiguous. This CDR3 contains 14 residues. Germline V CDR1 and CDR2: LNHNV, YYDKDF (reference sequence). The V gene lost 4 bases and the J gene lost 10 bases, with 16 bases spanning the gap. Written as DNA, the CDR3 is TGTGCCACCAGCACCGACGGGGTTGAAGTAAAACTGTTTTTT. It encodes CATSTDGVEVKLFF.

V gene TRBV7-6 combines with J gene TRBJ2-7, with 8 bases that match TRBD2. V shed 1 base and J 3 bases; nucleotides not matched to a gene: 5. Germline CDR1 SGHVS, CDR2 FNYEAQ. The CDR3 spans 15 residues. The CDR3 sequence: CASSLVSGTSYEQYF. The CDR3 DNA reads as TGTGCCAGCAGCTTAGTGTCCGGGACTAGCTACGAGCAGTACTTC.

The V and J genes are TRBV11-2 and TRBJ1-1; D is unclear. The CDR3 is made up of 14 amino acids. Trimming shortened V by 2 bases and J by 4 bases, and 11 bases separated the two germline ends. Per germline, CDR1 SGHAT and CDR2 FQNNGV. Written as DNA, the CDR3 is TGTGCCAGCAGCTTAACGGGCCGGGGCACTGAAGCTTTCTTT. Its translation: CASSLTGRGTEAFF. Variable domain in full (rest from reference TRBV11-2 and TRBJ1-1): EAGVAQSPRYKIIEKRQSVAFWCNPISGHATLYWYQQILGQGPKLLIQFQNNGVVDDSQLPKDRFSAERLKGVDSTLKIQPAKLEDSAVYLCASSLTGRGTEAFFGQGTRLTVV.

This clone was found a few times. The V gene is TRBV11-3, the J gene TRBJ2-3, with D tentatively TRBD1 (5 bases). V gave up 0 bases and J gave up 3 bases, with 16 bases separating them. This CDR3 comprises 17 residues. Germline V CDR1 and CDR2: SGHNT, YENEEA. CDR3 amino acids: CASSLDRWTSRTDTQYF. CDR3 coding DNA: TGTGCCAGCAGCTTAGATCGGTGGACATCGAGAACAGATACGCAGTATTTT.

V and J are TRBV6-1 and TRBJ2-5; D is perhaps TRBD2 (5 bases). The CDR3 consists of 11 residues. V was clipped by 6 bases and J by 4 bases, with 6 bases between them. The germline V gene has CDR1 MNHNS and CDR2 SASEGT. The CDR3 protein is CASRRVETQYF. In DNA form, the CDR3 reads TGTGCCAGCAGGAGGGTAGAGACCCAGTACTTC.

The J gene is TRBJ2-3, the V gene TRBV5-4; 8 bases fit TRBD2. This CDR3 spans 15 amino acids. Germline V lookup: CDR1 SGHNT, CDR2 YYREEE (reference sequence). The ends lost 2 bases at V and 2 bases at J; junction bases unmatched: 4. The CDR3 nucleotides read TGTGCCAGCAGCTTCAGCGGGGGCGACACAGATACGCAGTATTTT. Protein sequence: CASSFSGGDTDTQYF.

The CDR3 sequence is CASRGGQGTDTQYF. The CDR3 nucleotides read TGTGCCAGCAGGGGGGGACAGGGCACAGATACGCAGTATTTT. This chain joins TRBV6-5 and TRBJ2-3, with 8 positions matching TRBD1. V lost 6 bases to trimming and J lost 1 base; unmatched junction nucleotides: 3. CDR3 length: 14 residues. The germline V gene encodes CDR1 MNHEY and CDR2 SVGAGI.

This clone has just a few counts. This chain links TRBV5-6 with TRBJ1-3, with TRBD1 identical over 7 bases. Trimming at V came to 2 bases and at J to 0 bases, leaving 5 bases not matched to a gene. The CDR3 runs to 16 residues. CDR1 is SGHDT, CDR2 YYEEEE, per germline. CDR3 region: CASSLQGLNSGNTIYF. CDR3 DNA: TGTGCCAGCAGCTTACAGGGGCTTAACTCTGGAAACACCATATATTTT. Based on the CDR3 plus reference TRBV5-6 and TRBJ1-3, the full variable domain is DAGVTQSPTHLIKTRGQQVTLRCSPKSGHDTVSWYQQALGQGPQFIFQYYEEEERQRGNFPDRFSGHQFPNYSSELNVNALLLGDSALYLCASSLQGLNSGNTIYFGEGSWLTVV.

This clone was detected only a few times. The CDR3 spells CASSVRSGVYYEQYF. The CDR3, as DNA: TGTGCCAGCAGCGTACGTAGCGGGGTATACTACGAGCAGTACTTC. V is TRBV9 and J is TRBJ2-5; 8 bases are shared with TRBD2. The closer fit of TRBJ2-7 to the DNA end suggests the J call may be wrong. CDR3 length: 15 amino acids. The germline CDR1 and CDR2 sequences are SGDLS and YYNGEE.

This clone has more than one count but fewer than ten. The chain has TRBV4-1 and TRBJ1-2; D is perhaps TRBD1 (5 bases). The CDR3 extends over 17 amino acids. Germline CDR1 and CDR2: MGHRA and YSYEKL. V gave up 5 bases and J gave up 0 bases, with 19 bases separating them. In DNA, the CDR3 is TGCGCCAGCAGCAACCCTCTGGCCAGGGCGTCTAACTATGGCTACACCTTC. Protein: CASSNPLARASNYGYTF.

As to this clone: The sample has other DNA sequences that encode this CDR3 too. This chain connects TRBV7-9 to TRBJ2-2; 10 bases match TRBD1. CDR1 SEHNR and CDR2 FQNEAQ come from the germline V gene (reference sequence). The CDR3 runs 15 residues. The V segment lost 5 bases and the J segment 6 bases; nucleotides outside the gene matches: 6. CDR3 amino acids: CASSARQGAAGELFF. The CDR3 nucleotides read TGTGCCAGCAGCGCCCGACAGGGGGCAGCCGGGGAGCTGTTTTTT.

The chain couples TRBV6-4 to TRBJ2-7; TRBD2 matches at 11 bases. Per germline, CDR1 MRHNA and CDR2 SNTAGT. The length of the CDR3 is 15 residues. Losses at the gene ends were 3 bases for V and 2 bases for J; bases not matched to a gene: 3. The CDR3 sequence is CASSESSGGAYEQYF. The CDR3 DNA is TGTGCCAGCAGTGAGAGTAGCGGGGGGGCCTACGAGCAGTACTTC.